A selection of T cell receptor beta chains follows, all from one sample in a study of blood T cell repertoires in COVID-19. Repertoires were generated with immunoSEQ multiplex PCR, while TCRdb's copy carries only in-frame clones and drops some. The sample shows some 130,000 clones, 70% to 85% of them seen only once. Sample: peripheral blood. The receptors were sampled from a man aged 55 to 70 who had recovered from COVID-19. Both conserved end residues are part of each CDR3. D genes are given only for firm matches. Size is stated for part of the rows, as once, few or many counts, or as a class when the clone is expanded.

TRBJ1-6 TRBV7-2 . . TGTGCCAGCAGCTTAGAAGGGGTTAATTCACCCCTCCACTTT CASSLEGVNSPLHF
TRBJ1-5 TRBV6-5 TRBD1 . TGTGCCAGCATCCTGGACAGGGGGAGCAATCAGCCCCAGCATTTT CASILDRGSNQPQHF
TRBJ2-7 TRBV27 TRBD2 few TGTGCCAGCAGTTTCAAAGACCCCGGGAGGATCCCCTACGAGCAGTACTTC CASSFKDPGRIPYEQYF
TRBJ2-1 TRBV28 . . TGTGCCAGCACCCTTGGGGCCGGCTACAATGAGCAGTTCTTC CASTLGAGYNEQFF
TRBJ1-1 TRBV3-1/TRBV3-2 . . TGTGCCAGCAGCCCGGACAGCGTAAACACTGAAGCTTTCTTT CASSPDSVNTEAFF
TRBJ1-5 TRBV24-1 . . TGTGCCACCAGTCGGAGGGATCAGATGAGGCCCCAGCATTTT CATSRRDQMRPQHF
TRBJ1-6 TRBV30 TRBD1 . TGTGCCTGGAGTGTAATGGGACAGATGAATTCACCCCTCCACTTT CAWSVMGQMNSPLHF
TRBJ1-5 TRBV21-1 . once TGTGCCAGCAAAGGCGGAGGGGGCCGCTTGAGCAATCAGCCCCAGCATTTT CASKGGGGRLSNQPQHF
TRBJ1-2 TRBV5-6 . few TGTGCCAGCAGCTTTCAGGGTCTCTATGGCTACACCTTC CASSFQGLYGYTF
TRBJ2-1 TRBV19 . . TGTGCCAGTAGTATAGACCAGAGCGGTAACAAACACAATGAGCAGTTCTTC CASSIDQSGNKHNEQFF
TRBJ1-2 TRBV11-2 . . TGTGCCAGCAGCTTAGGACAGGCATGGAACTATGGCTACACCTTC CASSLGQAWNYGYTF
TRBJ2-1 TRBV11-3 . . TGTGCCAGCAGCCCTAGCCGGTCCAATGAGCAGTTCTTC CASSPSRSNEQFF
TRBJ1-5 TRBV7-2 TRBD1 . TGTGCCAGCAGCAGGGACAGGGATCAGCCCCAGCATTTT CASSRDRDQPQHF
TRBJ2-7 TRBV19 TRBD1 . TGTGCCAGTACCCCGACAGGGGGCTACGAGCAGTACTTC CASTPTGGYEQYF
TRBJ2-4 TRBV6-2/TRBV6-3 . . TGTGCCAGCAGTTCAACCGGGACTTCCAAAAACATTCAGTACTTC CASSSTGTSKNIQYF
TRBJ2-1 TRBV3-1/TRBV3-2 . . TGTGCCAGCAGCCTCACCATCTTAGGGCGGGCAGACAATGAGCAGTTCTTC CASSLTILGRADNEQFF
TRBJ2-7 TRBV7-8 TRBD2 . TGTGCCAGCAGCAAATACGGGACTAGCGGGGACGAGCAGTACTTC CASSKYGTSGDEQYF
TRBJ1-2 TRBV7-3 . . TGTGCCAGCAGCCCGGACAGAAACTATGGCTACACCTTC CASSPDRNYGYTF
TRBJ2-1 TRBV3-1/TRBV3-2 TRBD2 once TGTGCCAGCAGCCAAGTAGAAGCGGGAGTGTTCTTC CASSQVEAGVFF
TRBJ2-3 TRBV19 TRBD2 . TGTGCCAGTAGTATCGCAGCGGGGAGCACAGATACGCAGTATTTT CASSIAAGSTDTQYF
TRBJ1-2 TRBV7-2 . . TGTGCCAGCAGCCGGCGGGACGGATTGGACTATGGCTACACCTTC CASSRRDGLDYGYTF
TRBJ2-7 TRBV30 TRBD2 . TGTGCCTGGAGTCTACCCCGGCGGGGGTACTACGAGCAGTACTTC CAWSLPRRGYYEQYF
TRBJ1-2 TRBV5-6 . . TGTGCCAGCAGCCTTTTTGCGGTCCCCTATGGCTACACCTTC CASSLFAVPYGYTF
TRBJ1-5 TRBV3-1/TRBV3-2 TRBD1 once TGCCCACAGGGGCGAGGCAATCAGCCCCAGCATTTT CPQGRGNQPQHF
TRBJ1-4 TRBV3-1/TRBV3-2 . . TGTGCCAGCAGCCAGGGCGACAGCGCAACTAATGAAAAACTGTTTTTT CASSQGDSATNEKLFF
TRBJ2-1 TRBV7-3 . . TGTGCCAGCAGCTTCTCTGGCGGATCAGGGGACGAGCAGTTCTTC CASSFSGGSGDEQFF
TRBJ1-2 TRBV12-3/TRBV12-4 . once TGTGCCAGCAGTTTAGGGCCCTCTCCCACCTTC CASSLGPSPTF
TRBJ1-1 TRBV7-2 . . TGTGCCAGCAGCTTAGCAGGGGTCAACACTGAAGCTTTCTTT CASSLAGVNTEAFF
TRBJ2-7 TRBV5-1 TRBD1 once TGCGCCAGCAGCTCGGGACAGGGGGACAACGAGCAGTACTTC CASSSGQGDNEQYF
TRBJ2-5 TRBV18 . . TGTGCCAGCTCACCCGAGGCTCACAGGCAAGAGACCCAGTACTTC CASSPEAHRQETQYF
TRBJ1-5 TRBV2 . . TGTGCCAGCGGAAGGGAGCGGTTGGGCAATCAGCCCCAGCATTTT CASGRERLGNQPQHF
TRBJ2-3 TRBV4-3 . . TGCGCCAGCAGCCAGACAGTGGCAGCACCCACAGATACGCAGTATTTT CASSQTVAAPTDTQYF
TRBJ2-1 TRBV7-2 TRBD2 . TGTGCCAGCAGCTTAGTCCCTGGGAGGGCCGAGGATGAGCAGTTCTTC CASSLVPGRAEDEQFF
TRBJ2-3 TRBV10-3 TRBD2 . TGTGCCATCGCGACTAGCGGGGGGGACGGCACAGATACGCAGTATTTT CAIATSGGDGTDTQYF
TRBJ2-3 TRBV19 TRBD1 . TGTGCCAGTAGTATAGTAGTGGGCAGGGGGACAGATACGCAGTATTTT CASSIVVGRGTDTQYF
TRBJ1-4 TRBV28 TRBD1 . TGTGCCAGCAGTTTAACAGGGGGGACGGGTGAAAAACTGTTTTTT CASSLTGGTGEKLFF
TRBJ2-6 TRBV7-2 TRBD2 . TGTGCCAGCAGCCCTAGCGGGGGGAATTCTGGGGCCAACGTCCTGACTTTC CASSPSGGNSGANVLTF
TRBJ2-5 TRBV12-3/TRBV12-4 TRBD1 . TGTGCCAGCAGTTACAGGGGGACAGAGACCCAGTACTTC CASSYRGTETQYF
TRBJ1-1 TRBV19 . once TGTGCCAGTAGACAAGATCTTCCGAACACTGAAGCTTTCTTT CASRQDLPNTEAFF
TRBJ2-2 TRBV27 . . TGTGCCAGCAGAACCGGCCCCCGGGGAGGGGAGCTGTTTTTT CASRTGPRGGELFF
TRBJ2-5 TRBV30 . . TGTGCCTGGAGTTGGGGGGGGGCCCGTGAGACCCAGTACTTC CAWSWGGARETQYF
TRBJ1-1 TRBV11-2 . . TGTGCCAGCAGCTTCGGCAGGGGAAGTACTGAAGCTTTCTTT CASSFGRGSTEAFF
TRBJ1-6 TRBV19 TRBD1 once TGTGCCAGTAGTATCCCCCGAAGGGACAGGGATTCACCCCTCCACTTT CASSIPRRDRDSPLHF
TRBJ2-3 TRBV19 . . TGTGCCAGTAGTAGCGGAGATACGCAGTATTTT CASSSGDTQYF
TRBJ1-5 TRBV7-3 . once TGTGCCAGCAGCTTGGGCGCAGATCAGCCCCAGCATTTT CASSLGADQPQHF
TRBJ2-5 TRBV11-2 TRBD1 . TGTGCCAGCAGCTTAGGGGACAGGCTTCAAGAGACCCAGTACTTC CASSLGDRLQETQYF
TRBJ2-2 TRBV9 . . TGTGCCAGCAGCGTCCTCCCAGGTACCGGGGAGCTGTTTTTT CASSVLPGTGELFF
TRBJ2-7 TRBV6-5 TRBD1 . TGTGCCAGCAGCCCGCCGGGACAGCATTCCTACGAGCAGTACTTC CASSPPGQHSYEQYF
TRBJ2-7 TRBV10-3 TRBD2 . TGTGCCATCAGTGAGTCTCTGGGAACTAGCGGGTCGAGCTCCTACGAGCAGTACTTC CAISESLGTSGSSSYEQYF